Below are 4 T cell receptor beta chains sequenced from a single sample in a study of CD8 T cells in ankylosing spondylitis. From the 5' RACE reads, TCRdb called clonotypes with MiXCR, one entry per CDR3 protein. The table shows under 250,000 distinct CDR3 sequences, with about 10% occurring only once. The sample was blood, either unsorted or a sorted T cell fraction (not recorded which). The receptor set was obtained from a male donor with ankylosing spondylitis or in good health (not recorded which).

The table lists this clonotype with many counts. The gene calls are TRBV7-3 and TRBJ2-1; 8 nucleotides match TRBD2. Looked up from germline, CDR1 is SGHTA and CDR2 is FQGTGA. The CDR3 consists of 16 residues. V dropped 5 bases and J dropped 1; count of bases not matched to a gene: 7. The CDR3 DNA is TGTGCCAGCAGCCCTTCGGCGGGAGGATCCTACAATGAGCAGTTCTTC. Amino acid sequence: CASSPSAGGSYNEQFF.

This clonotype was observed at least ten times. The J gene is TRBJ2-1, the V gene TRBV5-5; 7 bases map to TRBD1. CDR1 and CDR2 from the germline V gene are SGHKS and YYEKEE (reference sequence). V shed 0 bases, J shed 8 bases, and the junction held 8 bases outside the gene matches. The CDR3 contains 15 residues. The CDR3 loop reads CASSLVDRVRDEQFF. CDR3 coding DNA: TGTGCCAGCAGCTTGGTCGACAGGGTTAGGGATGAGCAGTTCTTC.

This clonotype was picked up a small number of times. V usage is TRBV28 and J usage is TRBJ2-1, with D unresolved. Germline CDR1 MDHEN, CDR2 SYDVKM. CDR3 length: 17 residues. V lost 2 bases to trimming and J lost 0 bases, with 14 bases between them. Here the CDR3 DNA reads TGTGCCAGCAGTTTAGGGCTTGCCAGAAACTCCTACAATGAGCAGTTCTTC. It is translated as CASSLGLARNSYNEQFF.

This clonotype was picked up a small number of times. The chain carries TRBV4-1 and TRBJ2-2, with 8 bases lining up with TRBD1. The CDR3 length is 14 residues. CDR1 and CDR2 from the germline V gene are MGHRA and YSYEKL. V shed 3 bases, J shed 6 bases, and the junction held 3 bases outside the gene matches. The DNA for the CDR3 is TGCGCCAGCAGCCAGGAGGGACAGGCCGGGGAGCTGTTTTTT. Encoded protein: CASSQEGQAGELFF.